The entry below describes one TCR beta chain. Its antigen is currently unknown. The source of the sample is a study of T cell responses to AZD1222 COVID-19 vaccine. Notes on the study in general: The span of vaccine-associated CD4 TCRs extended across spike, with dominance at 160-218 and 743-854. Recipients of AZD1222 seropositive at baseline numbered only 5 or 6. Nearly half of the spike-specific TCRs reportedly recognize variant regions that carry no mutations. Recipients of two AZD1222 doses showed rising Spike-specific TCR breadth and depth.

The table came from immunoSEQ multiplex PCR; TCRdb's copy has only in-frame clones and leaves some out. The data show over 100,000 clones, 88% seen once. Germline assignment: CDR1 MNHEY and CDR2 SVGAGI. This CDR3 comprises 15 residues. The V gene lost 0 bases and the J gene lost 7 bases, with 10 bases spanning the gap. The sequence was collected from an adult in good health. The sequencing used peripheral blood, collected on day 0 of AZD1222 vaccination. V gene TRBV6-5 combines with J gene TRBJ1-6, with D maybe TRBD1 (5 bases). CDR3 region: CASSYSTAQNSPLHF. The CDR3 DNA reads as TGTGCCAGCAGTTACTCGACAGCACAGAATTCACCCCTCCACTTT.